This T cell receptor beta chain appears in the sequencing data of a study of blood T cell repertoires in COVID-19. The trim removed 5 bases at V and 12 bases at J, leaving 19 bases unmatched. The V gene's germline CDR1 is SGHAT and CDR2 FQNNGV. The CDR3 is made up of 16 amino acids. Participant reports of clinical history set cohort assignment. Data came from immunoSEQ multiplex PCR; TCRdb stores just in-frame clones and leaves some out. The sample carries around 200,000 clones, more than 80% recorded once. The rearrangement joins TRBV11-2 to TRBJ2-1; TRBD2 matches at 7 bases. Sample: PBMCs or T cells enriched from blood (not recorded which). The TCR was taken from a man between 25 and 39 years old who had recovered from COVID-19. The CDR3 sequence: CASSTSLAVPTMRQFF. DNA of the CDR3: TGTGCCAGCAGCACAAGCCTAGCGGTCCCTACAATGAGGCAGTTCTTC.